These T cell receptor beta chains were read from a single sample in a study of cytomegalovirus exposure and HLA in healthy donors. Sequenced by immunoSEQ multiplex PCR; TCRdb stores in-frame clones only, minus some. Counted here are hundreds of thousands of clones, 65% to 75% occurring once; the ten biggest clones make up under 2%. Sequencing used PBMCs. The receptor set was obtained from a woman aged 30 to 39 in good health and CMV-seronegative. Each CDR3 is given with its conserved first and last residue. D genes are given only for firm matches. Clone size is given for some rows only: seen once, a few or many times, or a class if the clone is expanded.

size	D	J	V	DNA	CDR3
-	-	TRBJ1-2	TRBV30	TGTGCCTGGAGAATAGGGGTTTATGGCTACACCTTC	CAWRIGVYGYTF
-	TRBD2	TRBJ2-3	TRBV7-2	TGTGCCAGCAGCTTAGGGCGACTAGCGGGAGGATATACGCAGTATTTT	CASSLGRLAGGYTQYF
once	-	TRBJ2-7	TRBV7-9	TGTGCCAGCAGCCCACTAACTAGATCCTACGAGCAGTACTTC	CASSPLTRSYEQYF
-	TRBD1	TRBJ1-6	TRBV5-1	TGCGCCAGCAGCCCTACAGGGGGCAATTCACCCCTCCACTTT	CASSPTGGNSPLHF
-	-	TRBJ1-6	TRBV15	TGTGCCACCAGCAGATCCCAGACCAGGGAGGGAAATTCACCCCTCCACTTT	CATSRSQTREGNSPLHF
once	TRBD1	TRBJ1-2	TRBV13	TGTGCCAGCAGCTTGGCGAGGAGGGGGCATGGTGGCTACACCTTC	CASSLARRGHGGYTF
-	TRBD2	TRBJ2-1	TRBV4-1	TGCGCCAGCAGCCTCCAAAGGCGGGAGGCCAATGAGCAGTTCTTC	CASSLQRREANEQFF
-	-	TRBJ2-5	TRBV7-2	TGTGCCAGCAGCGTCCTAACCGGGACAAGGGAGACCCAGTACTTC	CASSVLTGTRETQYF
-	-	TRBJ2-1	TRBV5-4	TGTGCCAGCAGCTTGGATTACAGCCTTTCTTACAATGAGCAGTTCTTC	CASSLDYSLSYNEQFF
once	-	TRBJ1-1	TRBV11-3	TGTGCCAGCAGCCTCCGACAGATCACTGAAGCTTTCTTT	CASSLRQITEAFF
-	-	TRBJ2-7	TRBV18	TGTGCCAGCTCGCCCGGACTACCTCCGGAGGAGCAGTACTTC	CASSPGLPPEEQYF
-	-	TRBJ1-4	TRBV19	TGTGCCAGTAGTACCGGGATTCGAGGTGAAAAACTGTTTTTT	CASSTGIRGEKLFF
once	-	TRBJ1-1	TRBV7-9	TGTTCCAGCAGCTTATACGGGAGGAAGGAAGTTGCTGAAGCTTTCTTT	CSSSLYGRKEVAEAFF
-	TRBD2	TRBJ2-5	TRBV7-9	TGTTCCAGCTCTAGCGGGAGGGCCTACGAAGAGACCCAGTACTTC	CSSSSGRAYEETQYF
-	TRBD1	TRBJ1-1	TRBV7-9	TGTGCCAGCAGCTTCGCGGACAGGCCGGCGGGAGCTTTCTTT	CASSFADRPAGAFF
once	-	TRBJ2-5	TRBV4-1	TGCGCCAGCAGCCAATACGACGCCGGGGAGACCCAGTACTTC	CASSQYDAGETQYF
-	TRBD1	TRBJ2-1	TRBV5-1	TGCGCCAGCAGCTTAACAGGGGCGAGCTCCTACAATGAGCAGTTCTTC	CASSLTGASSYNEQFF
-	TRBD2	TRBJ2-5	TRBV5-6	TGTGCCAGCAGCCAACCGGGACTAGCGGGGGGACTTCAAGAGACCCAGTACTTC	CASSQPGLAGGLQETQYF
-	-	TRBJ2-7	TRBV2	TGTGCCAGCAGTGAACTGGCGGGGGCGGGGTACGAGCAGTACTTC	CASSELAGAGYEQYF
-	TRBD1	TRBJ2-7	TRBV27	TGTGCCAGCACCCCCCGGGACAGGCCAACCTACGAGCAGTACTTC	CASTPRDRPTYEQYF
-	TRBD1	TRBJ2-7	TRBV19	TGTGCCAGTAGTCAGGACAGGGGCGAGCAGTACTTC	CASSQDRGEQYF
-	TRBD1	TRBJ1-2	TRBV6-6	TGTGCCAGCAGTTACCGGGACAGATCCTATGGCTACACCTTC	CASSYRDRSYGYTF
-	TRBD2	TRBJ2-1	TRBV7-2	TGTGCCAGCAGCTCCCGGACTAGCAGGAGTGGGTACAATGAGCAGTTCTTC	CASSSRTSRSGYNEQFF
few	-	TRBJ2-7	TRBV6-1	TGTGCCAGCAGTCCTTCCCCTCTTTACGAGCAGTACTTC	CASSPSPLYEQYF
few	-	TRBJ1-1	TRBV7-3	TGTGCCAGCAGCTTATACGGGGAGGTGAACACTGAAGCTTTCTTT	CASSLYGEVNTEAFF
once	-	TRBJ1-5	TRBV6-1	TGTGCCAGCAGTTATGGGGGGGGCAGTCAGCCCCAGCATTTT	CASSYGGGSQPQHF
-	-	TRBJ1-5	TRBV4-1	TGCGCCAGCAGCCAAGATGGTGAGGGATGGCAGCCCCAGCATTTT	CASSQDGEGWQPQHF
-	-	TRBJ2-6	TRBV6-1	TGTGCCAGCAGTGGACAGGTCTCCGGGGCCAACGTCCTGACTTTC	CASSGQVSGANVLTF
few	-	TRBJ1-5	TRBV19	TGTGCCAGTACCGGGGGGCACCTAGTGGCCCAGCATTTT	CASTGGHLVAQHF
-	TRBD1	TRBJ2-7	TRBV30	TGTGCCTACGACAGGGGGTACTCCTACGAGCAGTACTTC	CAYDRGYSYEQYF